Below are 27 T cell receptor beta chains sequenced from a single sample in a study of OX40 agonist ivuxolimab in advanced cancers. Repertoires were generated with immunoSEQ multiplex PCR, while TCRdb's copy carries only in-frame clones and drops some. This table has over 50,000 clones, roughly 88% appearing once. This specimen was CD4+ or CD8+ T cells sorted from blood, taken in a trial of the OX40 agonist ivuxolimab. The origin of the receptors is an adult with an advanced solid tumor such as melanoma, head and neck, liver or kidney cancer.

The chain carries TRBV11-2 and TRBJ1-4; D may be TRBD1 (5 bases). V lost 5 bases, J lost 0 bases, and 10 bases lay in between. The CDR3 is 15 amino acids. Germline assignment: CDR1 SGHAT and CDR2 FQNNGV. Here the CDR3 reads CASSLRTPTNEKLFF. DNA of the CDR3: TGTGCCAGCAGCCTGAGGACACCAACTAATGAAAAACTGTTTTTT. The full variable domain, completed using reference TRBV11-2 and TRBJ1-4, is EAGVAQSPRYKIIEKRQSVAFWCNPISGHATLYWYQQILGQGPKLLIQFQNNGVVDDSQLPKDRFSAERLKGVDSTLKIQPAKLEDSAVYLCASSLRTPTNEKLFFGSGTQLSVL.

The CDR3 reads CASSLTDRERAGSNQPQHF. CDR3 sequence (DNA): TGCGCCAGCAGCTTGACGGACAGAGAACGAGCTGGGAGCAATCAGCCCCAGCATTTT. V is TRBV5-1 and J is TRBJ1-5; tentative D call: TRBD1 (6 bases). Per the germline V gene, CDR1 is SGHRS and CDR2 is YFSETQ. Trimming removed 1 base at V and 1 base at J, with 21 bases between. The CDR3 runs to 19 residues.

The chain joins TRBV9 to TRBJ1-3, with a tentative D call TRBD1 (5 bases). This CDR3 region has 17 residues. The germline gives CDR1 SGDLS, CDR2 YYNGEE. Trimming left V 3 bases short and J 0 bases short, with 16 bases between. This CDR3 reads CASSAGGGGGSGNTIYF. CDR3 bases: TGTGCCAGCAGCGCCGGTGGGGGGGGAGGCTCTGGAAACACCATATATTTT.

The rearrangement uses TRBV7-8 and TRBJ1-3; possible D gene TRBD1, 5 bases. Trimming shortened V by 3 bases and J by 0 bases, and 12 bases separated the two germline ends. CDR3 length: 16 amino acids. Germline assignment: CDR1 SGHVS and CDR2 FQNEAQ. The CDR3 protein is CASSLGQIFSGNTIYF. CDR3 DNA: TGTGCCAGCAGCTTGGGGCAGATATTCTCTGGAAACACCATATATTTT.

The V and J genes are TRBV12-5 and TRBJ2-2; D remains ambiguous. V was shortened by 10 bases and J by 3 bases, with 9 bases between the two germline ends. Germline values: CDR1 LGHNT, CDR2 FRNRAP. The CDR3 has 12 amino acids. Written as DNA, the CDR3 is TGTGCTACGAGGACGTACACCGGGGAGCTGTTTTTT. It is translated as CATRTYTGELFF.

Remarks on this clone: The sample holds other DNA sequences that translate to the same CDR3. This chain links TRBV7-2 with TRBJ1-1; maybe TRBD1 (5 bases). The CDR3 is made up of 15 amino acids. Germline V gene lookup returns CDR1 SGHTA and CDR2 FQGNSA. V lost 4 bases and J 0 bases, leaving 12 bases between the germline ends. CDR3 in amino acids: CASSSTGRLNTEAFF. The CDR3 region has the DNA TGTGCCAGCAGCTCAACGGGACGATTGAACACTGAAGCTTTCTTT.

Only a few counts were recorded for this clone. V is TRBV29-1 and J is TRBJ1-5; D remains unclear. The V gene lost 6 bases and the J gene lost 7 bases, with 16 bases spanning the gap. CDR3 length equals 13 residues. Germline V lookup: CDR1 SQVTM, CDR2 ANQGSEA. The CDR3 loop is CSVLIQNGQPQHF. In nucleotides, the CDR3 is TGCAGCGTGTTAATCCAGAACGGGCAGCCCCAGCATTTT.

The CDR3 loop reads CASLRPSSWPQHF. The CDR3 DNA sequence: TGTGCCAGCCTGCGTCCTTCAAGTTGGCCCCAGCATTTT. J is TRBJ1-5 and V is TRBV28, with D uncertain. Trimming pared 8 bases from V and 9 bases from J, leaving 17 bases between. Germline CDR1 and CDR2: MDHEN and SYDVKM. CDR3 length equals 13 residues.

This sequence joins TRBV5-1 and TRBJ1-3; 10 nucleotides align to TRBD1. The germline V gene encodes CDR1 SGHRS and CDR2 YFSETQ. The CDR3 totals 17 residues. The junction had 7 bases not matched to a gene; V was cut back by 4 bases and J by 0 bases. The CDR3, as DNA: TGCGCCAGCAGCCCCGGGGGGACAGGGGCCTCTGGAAACACCATATATTTT. Amino acid sequence: CASSPGGTGASGNTIYF.

The chain couples TRBV7-2 to TRBJ2-7; D is uncertain. The CDR3 runs 15 residues. Between the trimmed V and J ends, which lost 5 bases and 4 bases, there was a span of 18 bases. Germline V gene lookup returns CDR1 SGHTA and CDR2 FQGNSA. The CDR3 loop reads CASSPLVTAKYEQYF. The DNA of the CDR3 is TGTGCCAGCAGCCCCCTGGTTACAGCTAAATACGAGCAGTACTTC.

CDR3 residues: CASSWGQGPYNEQFF. CDR3 sequence (DNA): TGTGCCAGCAGCTGGGGACAGGGTCCTTACAATGAGCAGTTCTTC. V is TRBV5-8 and J is TRBJ2-1, with 9 bases aligning to TRBD1. Germline V gives CDR1 SGHTS, CDR2 YDEGEE. V lost 3 bases to trimming and J lost 4 bases; unmatched junction nucleotides: 5. The CDR3 consists of 15 residues. The full variable domain, completed using reference TRBV5-8 and TRBJ2-1, is EAGVTQSPTHLIKTRGQQATLRCSPISGHTSVYWYQQALGLGLQFLLWYDEGEERNRGNFPPRFSGRQFPNYSSELNVNALELEDSALYLCASSWGQGPYNEQFFGPGTRLTVL.

The rearrangement links TRBV5-5 to TRBJ1-2; D is perhaps TRBD1 (6 bases). The germline V and J ends were trimmed by 4 bases and 2 bases, with 9 bases remaining between them. This CDR3 region has 13 residues. Germline values: CDR1 SGHKS, CDR2 YYEKEE (reference sequence). The CDR3 here is CASSPGTNYGYTF. The CDR3 region has the DNA TGTGCCAGCAGCCCCGGGACAAACTATGGCTACACCTTC.

The rearrangement links TRBV28 to TRBJ2-3; TRBD2 aligns across 10 bases. Trimming removed 7 bases from V and 9 bases from J; junction bases left unmatched: 10. Germline lookup yields CDR1 MDHEN and CDR2 SYDVKM. CDR3 size: 14 residues. The CDR3 coding sequence is TGTGCCAGCATGGGTAGCGGGGGGAGGGACACGCAGTATTTT. Protein product: CASMGSGGRDTQYF.

J is TRBJ2-1 and V is TRBV6-5, with D possibly being TRBD2 (6 bases). CDR1 is MNHEY and CDR2 is SVGAGI in the germline V gene. This CDR3 contains 15 residues. Trimming pared 8 bases from V and 12 bases from J, leaving 26 bases between. The CDR3 DNA reads TGTGCCAGCCGGCGTTACGGGACCGGGACTGTTGGGCAGTTCTTC. Translating it yields CASRRYGTGTVGQFF.

In this sample, this clone turned up once. The DNA of the CDR3 is TGTGCCAGCAGTGACTCGAAGTGGACTAGCGGGGGGCCGAGGCCAGATACGCAGTATTTT. This encodes CASSDSKWTSGGPRPDTQYF. V is TRBV6-4 and J is TRBJ2-3; 14 bases line up with TRBD2. The CDR3 sequence is 20 residues long. Germline-derived CDR1 and CDR2 are MRHNA and SNTAGT. V was pared by 0 bases and J by 4 bases, with 12 bases of the junction left unmatched.

This sequence joins TRBV6-5 and TRBJ2-5, with 10 bases that match TRBD1. Germline lookup yields CDR1 MNHEY and CDR2 SVGAGI. Losses at the gene ends were 2 bases for V and 8 bases for J; bases not matched to a gene: 5. The CDR3 is made up of 14 amino acids. The CDR3, as DNA: TGTGCCAGCAGTTACCCCGACAGGGGGCGTACCCAGTACTTC. Translating gives CASSYPDRGRTQYF.

The rearrangement links TRBV6-1 to TRBJ1-4; D unresolved. CDR1 MNHNS and CDR2 SASEGT come from the germline V gene. V lost 6 bases and J 5 bases, leaving 4 bases between the germline ends. The CDR3 runs 11 residues. CDR3 coding DNA: TGTGCCAGCAGGATGAATGAAAAACTGTTTTTT. Its protein product is CASRMNEKLFF.

The chain combines TRBV6-5 with TRBJ2-1; tentatively, D is TRBD2 (5 bases). V lost 2 bases, J lost 13 bases, and 12 bases lay in between. The length of the CDR3 is 12 residues. Germline CDR1 and CDR2: MNHEY and SVGAGI. The CDR3 bases are TGTGCCAGCAGTTACAGGCGGGCTATTCAGTTCTTC. Translation: CASSYRRAIQFF.

The chain has TRBV6-1 and TRBJ1-6; D is possibly TRBD1 (6 bases). Germline CDR1 is MNHNS and CDR2 is SASEGT. V dropped 6 bases and J dropped 7 bases, with 10 bases sitting between them. The CDR3 consists of 13 residues. The CDR3 coding sequence is TGTGCCAGCAGGGGGACAAGGAATTCACCCCTCCACTTT. It specifies CASRGTRNSPLHF.

This chain links TRBV28 with TRBJ2-1; D unresolved. This CDR3 has 16 amino acids. Trimming stripped 3 bases from V and 5 bases from J, with 17 bases between. Germline values: CDR1 MDHEN, CDR2 SYDVKM. CDR3 amino acids: CASSFSNYRTNNEQFF. The DNA for the CDR3 is TGTGCCAGCAGTTTCTCTAACTATAGGACCAACAATGAGCAGTTCTTC.

This clone was detected once. The rearrangement uses TRBV11-2 and TRBJ2-1; perhaps TRBD2 as D (6 bases). The V gene lost 5 bases and the J gene lost 10 bases, with 12 bases spanning the gap. Germline V lookup: CDR1 SGHAT, CDR2 FQNNGV. This CDR3 comprises 12 residues. The CDR3: CASSRMGGEQFF. The DNA for the CDR3 is TGTGCCAGCAGCCGGATGGGAGGCGAGCAGTTCTTC. Filled out from reference TRBV11-2 and TRBJ2-1, the complete variable domain reads EAGVAQSPRYKIIEKRQSVAFWCNPISGHATLYWYQQILGQGPKLLIQFQNNGVVDDSQLPKDRFSAERLKGVDSTLKIQPAKLEDSAVYLCASSRMGGEQFFGPGTRLTVL.

The chain recombines TRBV27 with TRBJ2-7, with 8 bases aligning to TRBD2. From germline, CDR1 is MNHEY and CDR2 SMNVEV (reference sequence). The CDR3 is 17 residues long. After removal of 1 base from V and 6 bases from J, the junction contained 14 bases not matched to a gene. CDR3 region: CASSLFQPGGAKGEQYF. The CDR3 region has the DNA TGTGCCAGCAGTTTATTTCAACCCGGGGGGGCGAAGGGCGAGCAGTACTTC.

The chain is built from TRBV6-1 and TRBJ2-1; unclear D gene. From germline, CDR1 is MNHNS and CDR2 SASEGT. V dropped 6 bases and J dropped 7 bases, with 10 bases sitting between them. This CDR3 has 12 amino acids. CDR3 sequence reads: CASSVYFNEQFF. The DNA for the CDR3 is TGTGCCAGCAGCGTCTATTTTAATGAGCAGTTCTTC.

CDR3 in amino acids: CASSARDREAFF. The CDR3 DNA reads as TGCGCCAGCAGCGCCCGGGACAGGGAAGCTTTCTTT. This chain joins TRBV5-1 and TRBJ1-1, with 8 bases fitting TRBD1. The CDR3 is made up of 12 amino acids. Trimming at V came to 4 bases and at J to 8 bases, leaving 4 bases not matched to a gene. Looked up from germline, CDR1 is SGHRS and CDR2 is YFSETQ.

The V gene is TRBV18, the J gene TRBJ2-1, with D maybe TRBD2 (6 bases). Looked up from germline, CDR1 is KGHSH and CDR2 is LQKENI. Trimming took 6 bases from V and 7 from J, leaving 28 bases between them. The CDR3 is 18 amino acids. The DNA of the CDR3 is TGTGCCAGCTCTCGGACTATTGGGACGGCGGAGATCGGGAATGAGCAGTTCTTC. It specifies CASSRTIGTAEIGNEQFF.

The CDR3 protein is CASSPAPWMRQFF. The CDR3 DNA is TGTGCCAGCAGCCCGGCACCGTGGATGAGGCAGTTCTTC. The V call is TRBV11-3, the J call TRBJ2-1, with D unresolved. Germline CDR1 and CDR2: SGHNT and YENEEA. V was shortened by 5 bases and J by 12 bases, with 17 bases between the two germline ends. CDR3 size: 13 residues.

The chain has TRBV5-4 and TRBJ2-5; 8 positions match TRBD1. Germline V gene lookup returns CDR1 SGHNT and CDR2 YYREEE (reference sequence). This CDR3 contains 15 residues. With 4 bases clipped from V and 2 bases from J, the junction kept 7 bases outside the gene matches. In nucleotides, the CDR3 is TGTGCCAGCAGCGCACGCCGGACAGGGCAAGAGACCCAGTACTTC. Amino acids: CASSARRTGQETQYF.